Shown below are 24 T cell receptor beta chains from a single sample sequenced in a study of immune cell composition in non-small cell lung cancer. The table came from immunoSEQ multiplex PCR; TCRdb's copy has only in-frame clones and leaves some out. This repertoire shows roughly 5,000 clones, approximately 80% found once; its top ten account for around 23%. The sequenced material came from lung tumor tissue. Every receptor here comes from a human donor with non-small cell lung cancer.

V is TRBV7-9 and J is TRBJ2-1, with 7 bases aligning to TRBD2. CDR3 size: 14 residues. Germline CDR1 is SEHNR and CDR2 is FQNEAQ (reference sequence). Unmatched junction bases numbered 9, after V lost 5 bases and J lost 8 bases. The CDR3 loop reads CASSDRGVVDEQFF. In DNA form, the CDR3 reads TGTGCCAGCAGCGACCGGGGGGTTGTGGATGAGCAGTTCTTC.

V gene TRBV28 combines with J gene TRBJ1-6, with 7 nucleotides matching TRBD1. The V gene's germline CDR1 is MDHEN and CDR2 SYDVKM. Trimming took 7 bases from V and 8 from J; bases not matched to a gene: 8. CDR3 length equals 14 residues. The CDR3 loop is CASTPPGGHSPLHF. In DNA, the CDR3 is TGTGCCAGCACCCCACCAGGGGGTCATTCACCCCTCCACTTT. Filled out from reference TRBV28 and TRBJ1-6, the complete variable domain reads DVKVTQSSRYLVKRTGEKVFLECVQDMDHENMFWYRQDPGLGLRLIYFSYDVKMKEKGDIPEGYSVSREKKERFSLILESASTNQTSMYLCASTPPGGHSPLHFGNGTRLTVT.

As to this clone: The sample holds other DNA sequences that translate to the same CDR3. This chain connects TRBV5-6 to TRBJ2-7, with D tentatively TRBD1 (7 bases). Germline V gene sequence: CDR1 SGHDT, CDR2 YYEEEE. There are 14 residues in the CDR3. Trimming removed 4 bases at V and 2 bases at J, with 13 bases between. This chain's CDR3 is CASSLTGEAYEQYF. The CDR3 coding sequence is TGTGCCAGCAGCCTAACAGGGGAGGCCTACGAGCAGTACTTC.

This rearrangement joins TRBV5-6 to TRBJ1-5; D perhaps matches TRBD1 (6 bases). V was shortened by 4 bases and J by 5 bases, with 13 bases between the two germline ends. The length of the CDR3 is 14 residues. Germline V gives CDR1 SGHDT, CDR2 YYEEEE. CDR3 in DNA: TGTGCCAGCAGCCGTCTACAGGGAGATCAGCCCCAGCATTTT. This codes for CASSRLQGDQPQHF.

The chain couples TRBV5-4 to TRBJ2-3; D not resolved. Trimming left V 3 bases short and J 1 base short, with 3 bases between. Germline-derived CDR1 and CDR2 are SGHNT and YYREEE (reference sequence). The CDR3 loop spans 12 amino acids. CDR3 amino acids: CASSSGTDTQYF. The CDR3 coding sequence is TGTGCCAGCAGCTCGGGCACAGATACGCAGTATTTT.

The gene calls are TRBV4-3 and TRBJ2-1; TRBD1 is a possible D gene (6 bases). The CDR3 has 15 amino acids. V was pared by 3 bases and J by 7 bases, with 16 bases between. Germline V lookup: CDR1 LGHNA, CDR2 YSLEER. CDR3 bases: TGCGCCAGCAGCCAGGCCGTCCAGGGGATAAATGAGCAGTTCTTC. Residues: CASSQAVQGINEQFF.

This clone was seen more than once but under ten times. The CDR3 region is CASSSGQGNSPLHF. CDR3 coding DNA: TGTGCCAGTAGTTCGGGACAGGGGAATTCACCCCTCCACTTT. The genes are TRBV19 and TRBJ1-6; TRBD1 aligns across 10 bases. After removal of 5 bases from V and 7 bases from J, the junction contained 2 bases not matched to a gene. Germline V lookup: CDR1 LNHDA, CDR2 SQIVND (reference sequence). This CDR3 has 14 residues. The variable domain in full, with the rest retrieved from reference TRBV19 and TRBJ1-6, is DGGITQSPKYLFRKEGQNVTLSCEQNLNHDAMYWYRQDPGQGLRLIYYSQIVNDFQKGDIAEGYSVSREKKESFPLTVTSAQKNPTAFYLCASSSGQGNSPLHFGNGTRLTVT.

V usage is TRBV19 and J usage is TRBJ2-2, with TRBD2 identical over 11 bases. CDR3 size: 16 residues. V was pared by 2 bases and J by 1 base, with 0 bases of the junction left unmatched. Germline V gives CDR1 LNHDA, CDR2 SQIVND (reference sequence). The CDR3 region is CASSITSGRNTGELFF. The CDR3, as DNA: TGTGCCAGTAGTATAACTAGCGGGAGGAACACCGGGGAGCTGTTTTTT. The variable domain in full, with the rest retrieved from reference TRBV19 and TRBJ2-2, is DGGITQSPKYLFRKEGQNVTLSCEQNLNHDAMYWYRQDPGQGLRLIYYSQIVNDFQKGDIAEGYSVSREKKESFPLTVTSAQKNPTAFYLCASSITSGRNTGELFFGEGSRLTVL.

The chain employs TRBV18 and TRBJ1-5, with D perhaps TRBD1 (6 bases). V lost 6 bases and J lost 2, with 14 bases in between. The CDR3 covers 15 residues. Germline loops: CDR1 KGHSH, CDR2 LQKENI. Here the CDR3 reads CASSRGPGGNQPQHF. The CDR3 DNA reads as TGTGCCAGCTCGCGGGGGCCGGGGGGCAATCAGCCCCAGCATTTT.

The genes are TRBV18 and TRBJ1-1, with 7 nucleotides matching TRBD1. V lost 1 base to trimming and J lost 6 bases; unmatched junction nucleotides: 8. CDR1 KGHSH and CDR2 LQKENI come from the germline V gene. The CDR3 consists of 15 residues. The CDR3 DNA follows: TGTGCCAGCTCACCACGGGACAGAACGTCAGCTGAAGCTTTCTTT. Encoded protein: CASSPRDRTSAEAFF.

The sample holds a few counts of this clone. The gene calls are TRBV7-2 and TRBJ2-3, with 8 bases lining up with TRBD2. This CDR3 is built from 16 residues. V trimming: 5 bases; J trimming: 1 base; junction bases outside the gene matches: 8. CDR1 is SGHTA, CDR2 FQGNSA, per germline. CDR3 bases: TGTGCCAGCAGCCCGCCCGGGGGGGGCGGCACAGATACGCAGTATTTT. Its translation: CASSPPGGGGTDTQYF.

The chain recombines TRBV10-2 with TRBJ2-1; 10 nucleotides match TRBD2. The CDR3 covers 15 residues. V shed 4 bases, J shed 4 bases, and the junction held 4 bases outside the gene matches. The germline gives CDR1 WSHSY, CDR2 SAAADI. The CDR3 loop reads CASSATSGLYNEQFF. In nucleotides, the CDR3 is TGCGCCAGCAGTGCGACTAGCGGGTTATACAATGAGCAGTTCTTC.

V gene TRBV5-6 combines with J gene TRBJ1-6; D is unclear. Germline CDR1 and CDR2: SGHDT and YYEEEE. The CDR3 is made up of 15 amino acids. Trimming cost V 3 bases and J 5 bases, with 12 bases left between them. In nucleotides, the CDR3 is TGTGCCAGCAGCTCGGAGGCGAGCAATAATTCACCCCTCCACTTT. It yields the protein CASSSEASNNSPLHF.

This clone was recorded a few times. This chain connects TRBV2 to TRBJ2-7; 8 positions agree with TRBD2. The CDR3 has 14 residues. Germline V gives CDR1 SNHLY, CDR2 FYNNEI. The V and J ends lost 7 bases and 5 bases, in that order; junction bases with no gene match: 10. The CDR3 sequence is CASIGGALRNEQYF. The CDR3 region has the DNA TGTGCCAGCATCGGGGGGGCCTTGAGAAACGAGCAGTACTTC.

This clone occurred a few times. V usage is TRBV11-2 and J usage is TRBJ2-7, with D possibly matching TRBD1 (5 bases). V was cut by 7 bases and J by 0 bases, with 10 bases left in between. This CDR3 has 13 residues. Per germline, CDR1 SGHAT and CDR2 FQNNGV. CDR3 in DNA: TGTGCCAGCAACCAGGGTAGCTCCTACGAGCAGTACTTC. Its translation: CASNQGSSYEQYF.

This clone has just a few counts. The chain joins TRBV19 to TRBJ2-2; 12 positions match TRBD2. There are 15 residues in the CDR3. The germline V gene has CDR1 LNHDA and CDR2 SQIVND (reference sequence). Trimming took 3 bases from V and 5 from J; bases not matched to a gene: 1. Here the CDR3 reads CASSIGLAGTGELFF. CDR3 sequence (DNA): TGTGCCAGTAGTATCGGACTAGCGGGGACCGGGGAGCTGTTTTTT. Supplemented by reference TRBV19 and TRBJ2-2, the full variable domain reads DGGITQSPKYLFRKEGQNVTLSCEQNLNHDAMYWYRQDPGQGLRLIYYSQIVNDFQKGDIAEGYSVSREKKESFPLTVTSAQKNPTAFYLCASSIGLAGTGELFFGEGSRLTVL.

The chain combines TRBV2 with TRBJ2-5, with D uncertain. Trimming removed 6 bases at V and 3 bases at J, with 14 bases between. The CDR3 has 14 amino acids. Germline lookup yields CDR1 SNHLY and CDR2 FYNNEI. CDR3 protein: CASSAQTREETQYF. In DNA form, the CDR3 reads TGTGCCAGCAGCGCTCAAACTCGGGAAGAGACCCAGTACTTC.

Note on this clone: The same CDR3 arises from other DNA sequences in this sample as well. J is TRBJ1-5 and V is TRBV7-2, with TRBD1 identical over 7 bases. The V gene end was trimmed by 0 bases and the J gene end by 2 bases; junction bases not matched to a gene: 1. The CDR3 covers 15 residues. Germline CDR1 and CDR2: SGHTA and FQGNSA. CDR3 region: CASSLAGTGNQPQHF. DNA for the CDR3: TGTGCCAGCAGCTTAGCCGGGACAGGCAATCAGCCCCAGCATTTT.

This chain joins TRBV5-4 and TRBJ1-6; D might be TRBD1 (5 bases). Trimming removed 1 base at V and 6 bases at J, with 23 bases between. The CDR3 extends over 19 amino acids. Germline CDR1 and CDR2: SGHNT and YYREEE (reference sequence). CDR3 protein: CASSLLRGAKADPNSPLHF. DNA of the CDR3: TGTGCCAGCAGCTTGCTCCGCGGGGCGAAGGCCGATCCTAATTCACCCCTCCACTTT. The complete variable domain, with remaining parts taken from reference TRBV5-4 and TRBJ1-6, reads ETGVTQSPTHLIKTRGQQVTLRCSSQSGHNTVSWYQQALGQGPQFIFQYYREEENGRGNFPPRFSGLQFPNYSSELNVNALELDDSALYLCASSLLRGAKADPNSPLHFGNGTRLTVT.

Only one count was recorded for this clone. This chain connects TRBV5-1 to TRBJ2-7, with a tentative D call TRBD1 (6 bases). Trimming removed 3 bases at V and 2 bases at J, with 12 bases between. The CDR3 has 14 residues. CDR1 and CDR2 (germline): SGHRS, YFSETQ. CDR3 nucleotides: TGCGCCAGCAGCTCAGGGGCAAATCCCTACGAGCAGTACTTC. Residues: CASSSGANPYEQYF.

The V call is TRBV2, the J call TRBJ2-1; 7 bases map to TRBD1. The germline V gene encodes CDR1 SNHLY and CDR2 FYNNEI. The CDR3 covers 11 residues. Unmatched junction bases numbered 0, after V lost 6 bases and J lost 7 bases. The CDR3 DNA reads TGTGCCAGCAGGGACAGGAATGAGCAGTTCTTC. Its protein product is CASRDRNEQFF.

This clone appeared once. This chain connects TRBV9 to TRBJ2-5; a weak D match, TRBD2 (7 bases). V lost 4 bases to trimming and J lost 1 base, with 14 bases between them. This CDR3 spans 15 amino acids. Germline-derived CDR1 and CDR2 are SGDLS and YYNGEE. CDR3 in amino acids: CASSFRGAAQETQYF. The CDR3 DNA is TGTGCCAGCAGCTTCCGGGGGGCAGCCCAAGAGACCCAGTACTTC.

This sequence joins TRBV7-9 and TRBJ2-1, with D tentatively TRBD1 (5 bases). The CDR3 has 14 residues. Germline loops: CDR1 SEHNR, CDR2 FQNEAQ (reference sequence). With 5 bases removed from V and 0 bases from J, the gap between germline ends came to 8 bases. CDR3 DNA: TGTGCCAGCAGCCTCGACAGCTCCTACAATGAGCAGTTCTTC. The encoded protein is CASSLDSSYNEQFF. Based on the CDR3 plus reference TRBV7-9 and TRBJ2-1, the full variable domain is DTGVSQNPRHKITKRGQNVTFRCDPISEHNRLYWYRQTLGQGPEFLTYFQNEAQLEKSRLLSDRFSAERPKGSFSTLEIQRTEQGDSAMYLCASSLDSSYNEQFFGPGTRLTVL.

The V and J genes are TRBV9 and TRBJ2-5; TRBD2 agrees at 9 bases. The CDR3 spans 15 residues. Germline CDR1 SGDLS, CDR2 YYNGEE. V lost 0 bases and J lost 4; bases outside the gene matches: 4. CDR3 loop: CASSVGAGGTETQYF. CDR3 nucleotide sequence: TGTGCCAGCAGCGTAGGTGCGGGGGGGACAGAGACCCAGTACTTC. Using reference TRBV9 and TRBJ2-5 for the parts outside the CDR3, the full variable domain is DSGVTQTPKHLITATGQRVTLRCSPRSGDLSVYWYQQSLDQGLQFLIQYYNGEERAKGNILERFSAQQFPDLHSELNLSSLELGDSALYFCASSVGAGGTETQYFGPGTRLLVL.